These T cell receptor beta chains were read from a single sample in a study of T cell responses to AZD1222 COVID-19 vaccine. Measured with immunoSEQ multiplex PCR; TCRdb has only the in-frame clones, and not every one. The sample consists of around 140,000 clones, 75% to 90% of them appearing once. The material was peripheral blood, obtained on day 0 of AZD1222 vaccination. The receptors here all came from an adult in good health. Each CDR3 is given with its conserved first and last residue. Each record gives: clone size, J gene, V gene, D gene, CDR3 protein, CDR3 DNA. A D gene is named only where the DNA matches it firmly. Clone size appears in some rows only: once, few, many, or a class for an expanded clone.

clone size: NA; J gene: TRBJ1-5; V gene: TRBV4-1; D gene: TRBD1; CDR3 protein: CASSYRGTGGNQPQHF; CDR3 DNA: TGCGCCAGCAGCTACCGCGGGACAGGGGGCAATCAGCCCCAGCATTTT
clone size: NA; J gene: TRBJ1-3; V gene: TRBV15; D gene: NA; CDR3 protein: CATSRTGSGNTIYF; CDR3 DNA: TGTGCCACCAGCAGGACGGGATCTGGAAACACCATATATTTT
clone size: NA; J gene: TRBJ2-3; V gene: TRBV3-1/TRBV3-2; D gene: TRBD2; CDR3 protein: CASSHDNLAGTSTDTQYF; CDR3 DNA: TGTGCCAGCAGTCACGACAACCTAGCGGGGACTAGCACAGATACGCAGTATTTT
clone size: NA; J gene: TRBJ1-3; V gene: TRBV7-3; D gene: NA; CDR3 protein: CASMGRNTIYF; CDR3 DNA: TGTGCCAGCATGGGGAGAAACACCATATATTTT
clone size: NA; J gene: TRBJ1-2; V gene: TRBV5-1; D gene: NA; CDR3 protein: CASREDSYGYTF; CDR3 DNA: TGCGCCAGCAGGGAGGACTCCTATGGCTACACCTTC
clone size: NA; J gene: TRBJ2-5; V gene: TRBV7-8; D gene: TRBD1; CDR3 protein: CASSLSMTGGLETQYF; CDR3 DNA: TGTGCCAGCAGCCTTTCGATGACAGGGGGCCTGGAGACCCAGTACTTC
clone size: once; J gene: TRBJ2-7; V gene: TRBV27; D gene: NA; CDR3 protein: CASSPRPQGWYEQYF; CDR3 DNA: TGTGCCAGCAGTCCCCGCCCTCAGGGTTGGTACGAGCAGTACTTC
clone size: NA; J gene: TRBJ2-7; V gene: TRBV3-1/TRBV3-2; D gene: NA; CDR3 protein: CASSQENGHKSYEQYF; CDR3 DNA: TGTGCCAGCAGCCAAGAGAACGGACATAAATCCTACGAGCAGTACTTC
clone size: few; J gene: TRBJ2-7; V gene: TRBV5-1; D gene: NA; CDR3 protein: CASSLAIALEQYF; CDR3 DNA: TGCGCCAGCAGCTTGGCCATAGCCCTCGAGCAGTACTTC
clone size: NA; J gene: TRBJ1-1; V gene: TRBV7-9; D gene: NA; CDR3 protein: CASRPEGVNTEAFF; CDR3 DNA: TGTGCCAGCAGACCCGAAGGGGTGAACACTGAAGCTTTCTTT
clone size: NA; J gene: TRBJ1-4; V gene: TRBV30; D gene: TRBD1; CDR3 protein: CAWSPLGGQGSEKLFF; CDR3 DNA: TGTGCCTGGAGTCCGCTGGGGGGACAGGGCTCTGAAAAACTGTTTTTT
clone size: once; J gene: TRBJ2-3; V gene: TRBV18; D gene: NA; CDR3 protein: CASSVRDIRFYTQYF; CDR3 DNA: TGTGCCAGCTCAGTTCGGGATATCCGGTTCTATACGCAGTATTTT
clone size: NA; J gene: TRBJ1-5; V gene: TRBV27; D gene: NA; CDR3 protein: CASSPSGARGQPQHF; CDR3 DNA: TGTGCCAGCAGTCCCTCAGGGGCGCGGGGTCAGCCCCAGCATTTT
clone size: NA; J gene: TRBJ2-2; V gene: TRBV7-2; D gene: NA; CDR3 protein: CASSFAAENTGELFF; CDR3 DNA: TGTGCCAGCAGCTTCGCAGCAGAGAACACCGGGGAGCTGTTTTTT
clone size: NA; J gene: TRBJ1-1; V gene: TRBV2; D gene: NA; CDR3 protein: CASSVDSRNTEAFF; CDR3 DNA: TGTGCCAGCAGTGTCGACAGCCGAAACACTGAAGCTTTCTTT
clone size: NA; J gene: TRBJ2-7; V gene: TRBV25-1; D gene: NA; CDR3 protein: CASSEGQDGAGQYF; CDR3 DNA: TGTGCCAGCAGTGAAGGCCAGGACGGGGCTGGGCAGTACTTC
clone size: once; J gene: TRBJ1-6; V gene: TRBV9; D gene: NA; CDR3 protein: CASSPTGYNSPLHF; CDR3 DNA: TGTGCCAGCAGCCCGACAGGTTATAATTCACCCCTCCACTTT
clone size: NA; J gene: TRBJ1-1; V gene: TRBV6-2/TRBV6-3; D gene: NA; CDR3 protein: CASSSRGLNTEAFF; CDR3 DNA: TGTGCCAGCAGTTCCAGAGGACTGAACACTGAAGCTTTCTTT
clone size: NA; J gene: TRBJ2-1; V gene: TRBV4-1; D gene: NA; CDR3 protein: CASSQTPTGQIYNEQFF; CDR3 DNA: TGCGCCAGCAGCCAAACCCCGACGGGGCAAATTTACAATGAGCAGTTCTTC
clone size: NA; J gene: TRBJ2-7; V gene: TRBV21-1; D gene: NA; CDR3 protein: CASSKNTTDAYEQYF; CDR3 DNA: TGTGCCAGCAGCAAGAATACTACCGACGCCTACGAGCAGTACTTC
clone size: NA; J gene: TRBJ2-2; V gene: TRBV24-1; D gene: TRBD2; CDR3 protein: CATSDSGRSAGELFF; CDR3 DNA: TGTGCCACCAGTGATAGCGGGAGAAGCGCCGGGGAGCTGTTTTTT
clone size: NA; J gene: TRBJ2-1; V gene: TRBV6-6; D gene: NA; CDR3 protein: CASSQQGPSYNEQFF; CDR3 DNA: TGTGCCAGCAGTCAACAGGGCCCGTCCTACAATGAGCAGTTCTTC
clone size: NA; J gene: TRBJ2-7; V gene: TRBV18; D gene: TRBD1; CDR3 protein: CASSPPSGDRDYEQYF; CDR3 DNA: TGTGCCAGCTCACCACCATCAGGGGACAGGGATTACGAGCAGTACTTC
clone size: NA; J gene: TRBJ1-6; V gene: TRBV5-6; D gene: TRBD1; CDR3 protein: CASSPYTGGETESPLHF; CDR3 DNA: TGTGCCAGCAGCCCATATACAGGGGGCGAGACCGAATCACCCCTCCACTTT
clone size: NA; J gene: TRBJ2-1; V gene: TRBV12-3/TRBV12-4; D gene: NA; CDR3 protein: CASSFTNEQFF; CDR3 DNA: TGTGCCAGCAGTTTCACCAATGAGCAGTTCTTC
clone size: NA; J gene: TRBJ1-1; V gene: TRBV6-2/TRBV6-3; D gene: TRBD1; CDR3 protein: CASSYSGTAGEAFF; CDR3 DNA: TGTGCCAGCAGTTACTCCGGGACAGCCGGTGAAGCTTTCTTT
clone size: NA; J gene: TRBJ2-1; V gene: TRBV10-1; D gene: NA; CDR3 protein: CASSPSSASSYNEQFF; CDR3 DNA: TGCGCCAGCAGCCCCTCTAGCGCAAGCTCCTACAATGAGCAGTTCTTC
clone size: NA; J gene: TRBJ1-4; V gene: TRBV7-9; D gene: TRBD1; CDR3 protein: CASSSSTGTNEKLFF; CDR3 DNA: TGTGCCAGCAGCTCATCGACAGGGACTAATGAAAAACTGTTTTTT
clone size: once; J gene: TRBJ1-2; V gene: TRBV2; D gene: NA; CDR3 protein: CASIRTRYGYTF; CDR3 DNA: TGTGCCAGCATCAGAACCAGATATGGCTACACCTTC
clone size: once; J gene: TRBJ1-2; V gene: TRBV13; D gene: NA; CDR3 protein: CASSVNRVYGYTF; CDR3 DNA: TGTGCCAGCAGCGTAAACAGGGTCTATGGCTACACCTTC
clone size: NA; J gene: TRBJ2-7; V gene: TRBV2; D gene: NA; CDR3 protein: CASSEAGDLYEQYF; CDR3 DNA: TGTGCCAGCAGTGAAGCTGGGGACCTCTACGAGCAGTACTTC
clone size: NA; J gene: TRBJ2-5; V gene: TRBV11-2; D gene: NA; CDR3 protein: CASSLLNPPQETQYF; CDR3 DNA: TGTGCCAGCAGCTTACTCAATCCCCCACAAGAGACCCAGTACTTC
clone size: NA; J gene: TRBJ1-4; V gene: TRBV30; D gene: TRBD1; CDR3 protein: CAWSGDREAVFF; CDR3 DNA: TGTGCCTGGAGTGGAGACAGGGAGGCGGTGTTTTTT
clone size: NA; J gene: TRBJ2-1; V gene: TRBV30; D gene: TRBD2; CDR3 protein: CAWRRGGPLEQFF; CDR3 DNA: TGTGCCTGGAGGCGGGGGGGCCCCCTTGAGCAGTTCTTC
clone size: NA; J gene: TRBJ2-1; V gene: TRBV7-2; D gene: NA; CDR3 protein: CASSLINEQFF; CDR3 DNA: TGTGCCAGCAGCTTAATTAATGAGCAGTTCTTC
clone size: NA; J gene: TRBJ2-1; V gene: TRBV19; D gene: NA; CDR3 protein: CASSTPWEQFF; CDR3 DNA: TGTGCCAGTAGTACCCCGTGGGAGCAGTTCTTC
clone size: NA; J gene: TRBJ1-2; V gene: TRBV13; D gene: NA; CDR3 protein: CASTQGRAYGYTF; CDR3 DNA: TGTGCCAGCACACAAGGGAGGGCCTATGGCTACACCTTC
clone size: NA; J gene: TRBJ1-1; V gene: TRBV28; D gene: NA; CDR3 protein: CASRVGGTKKAFF; CDR3 DNA: TGTGCCAGCAGGGTAGGGGGGACAAAGAAAGCTTTCTTT
clone size: NA; J gene: TRBJ1-3; V gene: TRBV30; D gene: NA; CDR3 protein: CAWSRKGNTIYF; CDR3 DNA: TGTGCCTGGAGTCGTAAGGGAAACACCATATATTTT
clone size: NA; J gene: TRBJ2-7; V gene: TRBV5-8; D gene: NA; CDR3 protein: CASSLGLAGLHSHEQYF; CDR3 DNA: TGTGCCAGCAGCCTTGGTTTAGCCGGACTGCACTCTCACGAGCAGTACTTC
clone size: NA; J gene: TRBJ1-2; V gene: TRBV18; D gene: TRBD1; CDR3 protein: CASWHGGTGAAEYGYTF; CDR3 DNA: TGTGCCAGCTGGCACGGCGGGACAGGGGCCGCTGAGTATGGCTACACCTTC
clone size: NA; J gene: TRBJ1-3; V gene: TRBV11-2; D gene: NA; CDR3 protein: CASSSYREAGNTIYF; CDR3 DNA: TGTGCCAGCAGCTCCTACAGGGAGGCTGGAAACACCATATATTTT
clone size: NA; J gene: TRBJ1-2; V gene: TRBV2; D gene: NA; CDR3 protein: CASSVEVGGYTF; CDR3 DNA: TGTGCCAGCAGTGTGGAAGTCGGTGGCTACACCTTC
clone size: NA; J gene: TRBJ1-5; V gene: TRBV7-8; D gene: NA; CDR3 protein: CASSAYAGSNQPQHF; CDR3 DNA: TGTGCCAGCAGCGCGTACGCGGGTAGCAATCAGCCCCAGCATTTT
clone size: NA; J gene: TRBJ1-1; V gene: TRBV14; D gene: NA; CDR3 protein: CASSQRTLGDTEAFF; CDR3 DNA: TGTGCCAGCAGCCAAAGGACCTTAGGGGACACTGAAGCTTTCTTT
clone size: once; J gene: TRBJ2-5; V gene: TRBV18; D gene: TRBD2; CDR3 protein: CASSRLGGEVETQYF; CDR3 DNA: TGTGCCAGCTCCCGACTGGGAGGGGAGGTAGAGACCCAGTACTTC
clone size: NA; J gene: TRBJ2-1; V gene: TRBV2; D gene: TRBD2; CDR3 protein: CASSDSSGGDNEQFF; CDR3 DNA: TGTGCCAGCAGTGACAGTAGCGGGGGGGACAATGAGCAGTTCTTC
clone size: NA; J gene: TRBJ2-7; V gene: TRBV4-1; D gene: NA; CDR3 protein: CASSQFIGGYEQYF; CDR3 DNA: TGCGCCAGCAGCCAATTCATAGGGGGCTACGAGCAGTACTTC
clone size: NA; J gene: TRBJ1-3; V gene: TRBV18; D gene: NA; CDR3 protein: CASSQYSGNTIYF; CDR3 DNA: TGTGCCAGCTCACAGTACTCTGGAAACACCATATATTTT
clone size: NA; J gene: TRBJ2-5; V gene: TRBV6-5; D gene: TRBD1; CDR3 protein: CASRGTGEETQYF; CDR3 DNA: TGTGCCAGCAGGGGGACAGGGGAAGAGACCCAGTACTTC
clone size: NA; J gene: TRBJ2-1; V gene: TRBV6-1; D gene: NA; CDR3 protein: CASSETRSEQFF; CDR3 DNA: TGTGCCAGCAGTGAAACGAGATCGGAGCAGTTCTTC
clone size: NA; J gene: TRBJ1-5; V gene: TRBV25-1; D gene: NA; CDR3 protein: CASSDGGGHQPQHF; CDR3 DNA: TGTGCCAGCAGTGATGGGGGGGGCCATCAGCCCCAGCATTTT
clone size: NA; J gene: TRBJ1-5; V gene: TRBV7-2; D gene: TRBD1; CDR3 protein: CASSLKGTGAQPQHF; CDR3 DNA: TGTGCCAGCAGCTTAAAAGGGACAGGGGCCCAGCCCCAGCATTTT